This TCR beta chain originates from a study of T cell changes during pregnancy in multiple sclerosis (dated by TCRdb to the late 2010s). About the study as a whole: The study examined how the T cell repertoire changed over the course of pregnancy in women with multiple sclerosis.

On this clone itself: There is no known antigen for this receptor. It has no much larger one-base neighbor in the sample; base qualities were not kept.

Library construction relied on the immunoSEQ multiplex PCR assay. In its TCRdb copy, this immuneACCESS table keeps in-frame sequences only and misses some clones. Where compared with another copy, unresolved V genes explain less than half of these, and the others have no known cause. The sample table shows 40,000 to 60,000 clones, and around 90% are seen once. The ten largest clones add up to approximately 0.35% of the sample. The CDR3 runs 12 residues from the cysteine to the phenylalanine. Just the 36-base CDR3 DNA is kept, in frame starting at base 1. CDR1 and CDR2, per the germline V gene, are MNHNS and SASEGT. V and J lose 6 bases and 5 bases, and a span of 10 bases separates them.

The chain was built from TRBV6-1 and TRBJ2-5, and the D gene may be TRBD1, 5 bases matching. This TCR came from a female donor with multiple sclerosis, enrolled in a pregnancy study. Sequenced here: CD4+ T cells from peripheral blood mononuclear cells, sampled before pregnancy. In nucleotide form, the sequence is TGTGCCAGCAGGGACAAGGAGGAGACCCAGTACTTC. It codes for CASRDKEETQYF.